A selection of T cell receptor beta chains follows, all from one sample in a study of blood T cell repertoires in COVID-19. Only in-frame clones appear in the TCRdb table, and some are missing; sequencing was by immunoSEQ multiplex PCR. Altogether roughly 500,000 clones are present, over 75% being singletons, with the ten largest covering approximately 1.8%. The sample consisted of PBMCs or T cells enriched from blood (not recorded which). The receptor source for this set is a woman aged 35 to 49 who had recovered from COVID-19. The CDR3 runs from the conserved cysteine through the conserved F or W. D genes are given only for firm matches. Only part of the rows carry a size: once, few, many, or a class if the clone is expanded.

d_gene,j_gene,abundance,v_gene,CDR3nt,CDR3aa
TRBD1,TRBJ2-5,.,TRBV5-4,TGTGCCAGCAGTGCCGGACAGGGCGAGACCCAGTACTTC,CASSAGQGETQYF
TRBD1,TRBJ1-1,few,TRBV11-2,TGTGCCAGCAGCTTAGGTCCGACAGGGGTTCGAACTGAAGCTTTCTTT,CASSLGPTGVRTEAFF
TRBD2,TRBJ2-7,.,TRBV11-2,TGTGCCAGCAGCCAGGGACTAGCGGGAACCTTAGCATACGAGCAGTACTTC,CASSQGLAGTLAYEQYF
.,TRBJ2-7,.,TRBV5-5,TGTGCCAGCAGCTTGATCGGGATCGAGCAGTACTTC,CASSLIGIEQYF
TRBD2,TRBJ2-3,.,TRBV10-2,TGCGCCAGCAGTAAACTAGCGGGAGGGGCAGATACGCAGTATTTT,CASSKLAGGADTQYF
TRBD1,TRBJ1-6,.,TRBV27,TGTGCCAGCAGGACAGGGGTACCTTCACCCCTCCACTTT,CASRTGVPSPLHF
TRBD2,TRBJ2-3,.,TRBV5-4,TGTGCCAGCAGCTCTAGCGGATGGGGGACAGATACGCAGTATTTT,CASSSSGWGTDTQYF
.,TRBJ1-1,.,TRBV30,TGTGCCTGGAGCAGGGCCGGCACTGAAGCTTTCTTT,CAWSRAGTEAFF
.,TRBJ2-7,.,TRBV18,TGTGCCAGCTCCGAGGGAGACTCCTACGAGCAGTACTTC,CASSEGDSYEQYF
.,TRBJ1-4,.,TRBV30,TGTGCCTGGAGTCAGGGATTGACAACTAATGAAAAACTGTTTTTT,CAWSQGLTTNEKLFF
.,TRBJ1-1,.,TRBV9,TGTGCCAGCAGCGAGGCGACAGGGAACACTGAAGCTTTCTTT,CASSEATGNTEAFF
.,TRBJ1-3,.,TRBV7-2,TGTGCCAGCAGCTTAGCAGGGGGAGGAAACACCATATATTTT,CASSLAGGGNTIYF
.,TRBJ1-2,.,TRBV19,TGTGCCAGTAGTGTCCCAGGGGTTAACTATGGCTACACCTTC,CASSVPGVNYGYTF
TRBD1,TRBJ1-3,.,TRBV29-1,TGCAGCGTTGCTGACAGGGGCTCTGGAAACACCATATATTTT,CSVADRGSGNTIYF
.,TRBJ2-7,.,TRBV15,TGTGCCACCAGCAGTCTAGGTTCCAAGTACGAGCAGTACTTC,CATSSLGSKYEQYF
.,TRBJ2-7,.,TRBV13,TGTGCCAGCAGCAGTACCAGGGACGAGCAGTACTTC,CASSSTRDEQYF
.,TRBJ1-3,.,TRBV21-1,TGTGCCAGCAGCAAAAGAGGACCCTCGAACGGGACAGGAATCCTCTCTGGAAACACCATATATTTT,CASSKRGPSNGTGILSGNTIYF
TRBD1,TRBJ2-1,.,TRBV14,TGTGCCAGCAGCCAAGGCCACAGGGGCTACCACAATGAGCAGTTCTTC,CASSQGHRGYHNEQFF
TRBD1,TRBJ2-3,once,TRBV24-1,TGTGCCACCAGTGATTTTAGGGACAGGGGGACTACAGATACGCAGTATTTT,CATSDFRDRGTTDTQYF
TRBD1,TRBJ1-1,.,TRBV11-3,TGTGCCAGCAGCTTTTCCCGGGACAGGGGTTATCACACTGAAGCTTTCTTT,CASSFSRDRGYHTEAFF
.,TRBJ1-3,once,TRBV4-3,TGCGCCAGCAGCCCCACTGCCCCCTTCGGAGACACCATATATTTT,CASSPTAPFGDTIYF
TRBD1,TRBJ1-4,.,TRBV18,TGTGCCAGCTCAGCTCCGGGACAGGGTAATGAAAAACTGTTTTTT,CASSAPGQGNEKLFF
.,TRBJ2-5,.,TRBV19,TGTGCCAGTAGTTTCGACCCAGGACAAGAGACCCAGTACTTC,CASSFDPGQETQYF
TRBD2,TRBJ2-3,.,TRBV4-3,TGCGCCAGCAGCCAAGATGGGCTAGCGGGAGCTACGCAGTATTTT,CASSQDGLAGATQYF
.,TRBJ1-2,.,TRBV20-1,TGCAGTGCTAATGACAGGCTCTATGGCTACACCTTC,CSANDRLYGYTF
.,TRBJ1-1,.,TRBV29-1,TGCAGCGTTGAAGCACGGGGGGTAGAGAACACTGAAGCTTTCTTT,CSVEARGVENTEAFF
TRBD1,TRBJ2-7,.,TRBV18,TGTGCCAGCTCACCACCACCCGGACAGGGATTAAGGACCTACGAGCAGTACTTC,CASSPPPGQGLRTYEQYF
TRBD2,TRBJ2-5,.,TRBV20-1,TGCAGTGCTAGTCAACTAGCGGGAGGGCCAATGGCGGAGACCCAGTACTTC,CSASQLAGGPMAETQYF
.,TRBJ2-3,once,TRBV19,TGTGCCAGTAGTATAGGACAAAGCACAGATACGCAGTATTTT,CASSIGQSTDTQYF
TRBD1,TRBJ2-1,.,TRBV3-1/TRBV3-2,TGTGCCAGCAGCCAAGCCGGGACAGGGTATAGAAATGAGCAGTTCTTC,CASSQAGTGYRNEQFF
TRBD1,TRBJ2-2,.,TRBV7-9,TGTGCCAGCAGCTTTGGGACAGCGAACACCGGGGAGCTGTTTTTT,CASSFGTANTGELFF
TRBD1,TRBJ1-2,.,TRBV6-2/TRBV6-3,TGTGCCAGCAGTTTCGGCCCAGGGGGCCTTTACTATGGCTACACCTTC,CASSFGPGGLYYGYTF
.,TRBJ2-7,once,TRBV7-2,TGTGCCAGCAGCTTGAGGGGCCCCGGAGGGTACGAGCAGTACTTC,CASSLRGPGGYEQYF
.,TRBJ1-3,.,TRBV15,TGTGCCACCAGCAGAGCCATACTCCCCGATAACCGCTCTGGAAACACCATATATTTT,CATSRAILPDNRSGNTIYF
.,TRBJ2-5,.,TRBV28,TGTGCCAGCAGTTTATCTAGACCTGAAGGTTTGGAGACCCAGTACTTC,CASSLSRPEGLETQYF
.,TRBJ1-1,.,TRBV19,TGTGCCAGTAGCACGGTCCCGAACACTGAAGCTTTCTTT,CASSTVPNTEAFF
TRBD1,TRBJ2-6,.,TRBV7-6,TGTGCCAGCAGCCCTCGTCCCGGGACAGGGACCGGGGCCAACGTCCTGACTTTC,CASSPRPGTGTGANVLTF
.,TRBJ2-2,few,TRBV18,TGTGCCAGCTCACCAAACACAGGAACCGGGGAGCTGTTTTTT,CASSPNTGTGELFF